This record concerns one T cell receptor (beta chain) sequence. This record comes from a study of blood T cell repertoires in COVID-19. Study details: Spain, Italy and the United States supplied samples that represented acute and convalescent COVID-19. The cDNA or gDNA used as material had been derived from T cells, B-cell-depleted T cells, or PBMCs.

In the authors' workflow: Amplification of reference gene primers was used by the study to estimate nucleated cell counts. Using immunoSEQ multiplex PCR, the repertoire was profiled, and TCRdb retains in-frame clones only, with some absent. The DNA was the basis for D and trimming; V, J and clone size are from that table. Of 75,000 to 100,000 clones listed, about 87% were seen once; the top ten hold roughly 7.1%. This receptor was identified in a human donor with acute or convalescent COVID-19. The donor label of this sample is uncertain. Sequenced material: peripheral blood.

In DNA, the CDR3 is TGTGCCACCAGTGACCCCGGGACAGAGCGGGGCTACACCTTC. This encodes CATSDPGTERGYTF. The genes are TRBV24-1 and TRBJ1-2; 7 bases agree with TRBD1. The J segment lost 8 bases and the V segment lost 4 bases, leaving 9 bases of the junction unmatched. CDR1 and CDR2 from the germline V gene are KGHDR and SFDVKD. CDR3 length: 14 amino acids.